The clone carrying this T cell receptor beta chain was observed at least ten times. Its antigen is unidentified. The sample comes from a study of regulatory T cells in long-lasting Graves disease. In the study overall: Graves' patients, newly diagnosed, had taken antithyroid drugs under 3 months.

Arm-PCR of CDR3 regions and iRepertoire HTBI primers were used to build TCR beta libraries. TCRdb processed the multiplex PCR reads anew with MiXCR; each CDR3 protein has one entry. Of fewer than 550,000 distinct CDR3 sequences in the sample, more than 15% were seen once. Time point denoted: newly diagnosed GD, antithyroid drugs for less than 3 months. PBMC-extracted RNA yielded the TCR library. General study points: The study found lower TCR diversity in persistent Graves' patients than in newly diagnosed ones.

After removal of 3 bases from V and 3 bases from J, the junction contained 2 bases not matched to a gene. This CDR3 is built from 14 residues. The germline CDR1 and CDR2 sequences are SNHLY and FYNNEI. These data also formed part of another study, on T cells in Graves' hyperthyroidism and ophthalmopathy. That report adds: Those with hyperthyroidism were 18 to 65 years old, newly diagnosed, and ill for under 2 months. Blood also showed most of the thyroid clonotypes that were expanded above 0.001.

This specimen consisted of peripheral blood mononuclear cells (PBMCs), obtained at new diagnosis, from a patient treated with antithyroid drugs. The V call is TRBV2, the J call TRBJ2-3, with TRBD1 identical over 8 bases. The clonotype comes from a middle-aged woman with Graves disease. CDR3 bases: TGTGCCAGCAGTGATACAGGGGGAACAGATACGCAGTATTTT. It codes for CASSDTGGTDTQYF.